The TCR beta chain under discussion was sequenced for a study of human T cells and chemical hapten exposure. The overall study: Per-sample variation in TCR yield stemmed mainly from small pooled library volume differences. Study results and limitations: Sensitizing to DPC left TCRs with a frequency above 1 in 1000 unaltered.

This sample's time point: healthy volunteer bleed at 6 weeks. Unfractionated whole blood was the source from which total RNA was extracted. Turning to this clonotype: Its antigen is unidentified.

Individual cDNA molecules (in the library) carried attached unique molecular identifiers. As handled by the study authors: A per-sample median of roughly 100,000 TCRs was observed, with a range of roughly 20,000 to 690,600. MiXCR, applied by TCRdb to the RACE reads, yields one record per CDR3 protein. It is TCRdb's table, rather than the study itself, that gives the V and J calls and clone size. The sample consists of roughly 80,000 distinct CDR3 sequences, about 9.2% of them appearing once. The CDR3 runs to 13 residues. The germline V gene has CDR1 LNHNV and CDR2 YYDKDF (reference sequence). Trimming pared 0 bases from V and 9 bases from J, leaving 9 bases between.

The TCR originated in a female donor in good health. Some clones in this sample may be carry-over from other donors' samples. Sequencing used whole blood. The chain joins TRBV15 to TRBJ2-1; D is unclear. The CDR3 DNA follows: TGTGCCACCAGCAGAGATGCCGTGGGTGAGCAGTTCTTC. This gives the protein CATSRDAVGEQFF.